This TCR beta chain was sequenced in a study of a mutant IDH1 vaccine in newly diagnosed glioma. Study-wide background: Vaccine dosing followed radiotherapy by 4-6 weeks, or accompanied temozolomide cycles. The study, taken as a whole, reports: Variations in leading peripheral T cell clonotypes appeared to have no connection with pseudoprogression.

Sample time point: week 35, safety follow-up. The investigators gave 300 ug of mutant IDH1 20-mer peptide in each vaccine dose, together with topical imiquimod. CDR3 length: 14 amino acids. The trim removed 3 bases at V and 2 bases at J, leaving 3 bases unmatched. Germline V gene data show CDR1 as SGHRS and CDR2 as YFSETQ. Clones were sequenced by immunoSEQ multiplex PCR, and TCRdb holds only the in-frame ones, with some missing. The table records about 32,000 clones, around 80% of them present only once. This clone has more than one count but fewer than ten. Its specificity is not known. The chain is built from TRBV5-1 and TRBJ2-7, with 9 nucleotides matching TRBD1. Here the sequenced sample was PBMCs, taken from a glioma patient whose treatment included an IDH1 peptide vaccine. This clonotype was obtained from a middle-aged woman with glioma. The CDR3 nucleotides are TGCGCCAGCAGCTCCGGACAGGGGCCCTACGAGCAGTACTTC. This sequence encodes CASSSGQGPYEQYF.